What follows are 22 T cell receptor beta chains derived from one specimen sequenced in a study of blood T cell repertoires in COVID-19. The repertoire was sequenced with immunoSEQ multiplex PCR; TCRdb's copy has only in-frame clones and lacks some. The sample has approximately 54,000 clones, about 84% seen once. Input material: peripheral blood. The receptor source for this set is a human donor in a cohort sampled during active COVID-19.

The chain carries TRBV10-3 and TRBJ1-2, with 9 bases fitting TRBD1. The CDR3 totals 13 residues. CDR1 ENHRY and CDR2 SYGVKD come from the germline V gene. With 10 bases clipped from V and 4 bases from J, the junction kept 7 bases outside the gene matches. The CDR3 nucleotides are TGTGCCACCAACGCGGGACAGGGCTATGGCTACACCTTC. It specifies CATNAGQGYGYTF.

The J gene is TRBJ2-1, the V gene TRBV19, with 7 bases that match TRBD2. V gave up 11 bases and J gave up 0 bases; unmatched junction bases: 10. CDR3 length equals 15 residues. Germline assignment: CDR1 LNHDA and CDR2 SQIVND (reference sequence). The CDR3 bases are TGTGCCTCCTCGCGGGGGTACGGCTCCTACAATGAGCAGTTCTTC. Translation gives CASSRGYGSYNEQFF. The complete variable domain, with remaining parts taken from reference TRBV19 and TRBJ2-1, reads DGGITQSPKYLFRKEGQNVTLSCEQNLNHDAMYWYRQDPGQGLRLIYYSQIVNDFQKGDIAEGYSVSREKKESFPLTVTSAQKNPTAFYLCASSRGYGSYNEQFFGPGTRLTVL.

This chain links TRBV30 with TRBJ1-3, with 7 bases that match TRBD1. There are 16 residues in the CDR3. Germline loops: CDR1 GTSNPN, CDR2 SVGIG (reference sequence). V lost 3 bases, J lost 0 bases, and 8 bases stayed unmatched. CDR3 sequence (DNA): TGTGCCTGGAGCGCACAGGGGTATGTCTCTGGAAACACCATATATTTT. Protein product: CAWSAQGYVSGNTIYF.

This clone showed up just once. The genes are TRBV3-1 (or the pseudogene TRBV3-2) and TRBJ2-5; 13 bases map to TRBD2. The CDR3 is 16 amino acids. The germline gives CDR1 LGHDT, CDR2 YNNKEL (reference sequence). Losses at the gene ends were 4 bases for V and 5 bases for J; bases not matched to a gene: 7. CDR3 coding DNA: TGTGCCAGCAGCCCCCTCCTGACTAGCGGGAGGGAGACCCAGTACTTC. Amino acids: CASSPLLTSGRETQYF.

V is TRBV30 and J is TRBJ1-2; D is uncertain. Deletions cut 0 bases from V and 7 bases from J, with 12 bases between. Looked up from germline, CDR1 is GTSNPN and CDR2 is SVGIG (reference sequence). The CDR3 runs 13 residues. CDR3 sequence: CAWSVKPSGGYTF. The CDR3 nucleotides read TGTGCCTGGAGTGTAAAGCCTTCAGGTGGCTACACCTTC. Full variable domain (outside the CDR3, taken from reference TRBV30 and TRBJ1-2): SQTIHQWPATLVQPVGSPLSLECTVEGTSNPNLYWYRQAAGRGLQLLFYSVGIGQISSEVPQNLSASRPQDRQFILSSKKLLLSDSGFYLCAWSVKPSGGYTFGSGTRLTVV.

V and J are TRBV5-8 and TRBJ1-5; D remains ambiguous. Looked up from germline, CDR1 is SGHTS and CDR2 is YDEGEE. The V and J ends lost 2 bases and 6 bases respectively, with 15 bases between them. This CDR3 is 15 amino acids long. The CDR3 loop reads CASSLKPSGVQPQHF. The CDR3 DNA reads TGTGCCAGCAGCTTAAAACCATCCGGGGTTCAGCCCCAGCATTTT.

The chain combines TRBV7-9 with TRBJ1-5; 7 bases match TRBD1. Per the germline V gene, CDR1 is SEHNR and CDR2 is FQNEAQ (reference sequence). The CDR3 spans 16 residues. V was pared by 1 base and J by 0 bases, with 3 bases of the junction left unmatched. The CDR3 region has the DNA TGTGCCAGCAGCTTAGGGACAGGCGATAGCAATCAGCCCCAGCATTTT. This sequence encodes CASSLGTGDSNQPQHF.

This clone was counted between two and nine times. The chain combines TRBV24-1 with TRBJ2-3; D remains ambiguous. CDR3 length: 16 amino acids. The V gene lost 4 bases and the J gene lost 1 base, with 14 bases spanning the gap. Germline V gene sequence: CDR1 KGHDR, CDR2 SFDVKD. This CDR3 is CATSDPRRGGTDTQYF. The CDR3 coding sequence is TGTGCCACCAGTGACCCCCGGCGTGGAGGCACAGATACGCAGTATTTT.

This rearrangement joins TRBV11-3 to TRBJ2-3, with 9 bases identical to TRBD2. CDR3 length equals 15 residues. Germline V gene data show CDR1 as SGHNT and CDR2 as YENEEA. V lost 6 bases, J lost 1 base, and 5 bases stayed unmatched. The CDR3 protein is CASSAGGQRTDTQYF. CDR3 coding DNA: TGTGCCAGCAGTGCGGGGGGGCAGCGCACAGATACGCAGTATTTT.

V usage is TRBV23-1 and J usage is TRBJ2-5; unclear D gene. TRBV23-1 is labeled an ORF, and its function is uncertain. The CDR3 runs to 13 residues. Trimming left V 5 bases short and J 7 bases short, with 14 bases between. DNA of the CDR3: TGCGCCAGCAGTATCCCCGAATTCGGGACCCAGTACTTC. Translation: CASSIPEFGTQYF.

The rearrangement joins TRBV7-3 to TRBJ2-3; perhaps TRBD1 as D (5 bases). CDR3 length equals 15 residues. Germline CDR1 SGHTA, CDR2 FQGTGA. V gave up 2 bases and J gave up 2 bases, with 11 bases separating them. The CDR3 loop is CASSLVTGITDTQYF. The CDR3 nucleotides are TGTGCCAGCAGCTTAGTTACAGGAATCACAGATACGCAGTATTTT. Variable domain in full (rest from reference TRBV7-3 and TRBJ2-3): GAGVSQTPSNKVTEKGKYVELRCDPISGHTALYWYRQSLGQGPEFLIYFQGTGAADDSGLPNDRFFAVRPEGSVSTLKIQRTERGDSAVYLCASSLVTGITDTQYFGPGTRLTVL.

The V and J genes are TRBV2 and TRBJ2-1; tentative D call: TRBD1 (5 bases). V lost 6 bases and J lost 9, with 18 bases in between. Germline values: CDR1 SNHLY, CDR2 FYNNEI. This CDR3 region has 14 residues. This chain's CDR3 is CASSQWGRSGEQFF. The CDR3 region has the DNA TGTGCCAGCAGCCAATGGGGCCGGTCTGGTGAGCAGTTCTTC. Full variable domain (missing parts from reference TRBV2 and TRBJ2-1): EPEVTQTPSHQVTQMGQEVILRCVPISNHLYFYWYRQILGQKVEFLVSFYNNEISEKSEIFDDQFSVERPDGSNFTLKIRSTKLEDSAMYFCASSQWGRSGEQFFGPGTRLTVL.

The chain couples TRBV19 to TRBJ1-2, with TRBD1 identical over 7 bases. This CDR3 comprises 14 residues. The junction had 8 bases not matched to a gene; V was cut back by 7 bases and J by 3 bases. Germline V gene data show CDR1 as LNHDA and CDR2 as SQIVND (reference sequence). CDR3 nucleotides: TGTGCCAGTATAAGCAGGGGGGAGTACTATGGCTACACCTTC. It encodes CASISRGEYYGYTF.

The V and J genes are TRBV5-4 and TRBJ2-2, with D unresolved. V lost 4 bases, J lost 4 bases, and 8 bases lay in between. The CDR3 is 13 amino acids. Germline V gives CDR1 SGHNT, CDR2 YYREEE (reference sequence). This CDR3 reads CASSPVITGELFF. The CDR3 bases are TGTGCCAGCAGCCCCGTTATCACCGGGGAGCTGTTTTTT.

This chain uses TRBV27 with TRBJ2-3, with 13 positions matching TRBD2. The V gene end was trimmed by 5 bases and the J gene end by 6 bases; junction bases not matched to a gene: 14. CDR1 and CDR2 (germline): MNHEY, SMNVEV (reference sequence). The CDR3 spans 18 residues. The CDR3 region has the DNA TGTGCCAGCAGTCCGTATGTTAGACTAGCGGGGGGCCTGGATACGCAGTATTTT. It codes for CASSPYVRLAGGLDTQYF.

The DNA for the CDR3 is TGTGCCAGCAGCCAAGACGGGGGGCGCAGTACCGGGGAGCTGTTTTTT. Its translation: CASSQDGGRSTGELFF. The rearrangement joins TRBV14 to TRBJ2-2; a possible D gene is TRBD2 (7 bases). This CDR3 has 16 residues. CDR1 is SGHDN, CDR2 FVKESK, per germline. The V gene lost 0 bases and the J gene lost 5 bases, with 13 bases spanning the gap. The full variable domain, its missing parts supplied by reference TRBV14 and TRBJ2-2, is EAGVTQFPSHSVIEKGQTVTLRCDPISGHDNLYWYRRVMGKEIKFLLHFVKESKQDESGMPNNRFLAERTGGTYSTLKVQPAELEDSGVYFCASSQDGGRSTGELFFGEGSRLTVL.

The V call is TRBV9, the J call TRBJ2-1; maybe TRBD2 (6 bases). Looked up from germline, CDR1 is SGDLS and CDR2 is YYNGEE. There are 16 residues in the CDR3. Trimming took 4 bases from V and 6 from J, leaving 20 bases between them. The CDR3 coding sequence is TGTGCCAGCAGCCCGCGGGCCTCGGTGACTAGCAATGAGCAGTTCTTC. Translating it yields CASSPRASVTSNEQFF.

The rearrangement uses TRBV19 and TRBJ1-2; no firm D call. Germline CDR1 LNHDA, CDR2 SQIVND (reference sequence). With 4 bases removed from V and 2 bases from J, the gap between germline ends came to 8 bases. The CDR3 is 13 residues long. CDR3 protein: CASSRDVNYGYTF. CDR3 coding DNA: TGTGCCAGTAGTAGAGACGTGAACTATGGCTACACCTTC.

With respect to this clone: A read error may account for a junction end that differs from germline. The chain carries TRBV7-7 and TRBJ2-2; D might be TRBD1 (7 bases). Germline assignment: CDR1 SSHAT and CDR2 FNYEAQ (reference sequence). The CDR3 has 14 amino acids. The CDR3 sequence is CASTTGGGFGELFF. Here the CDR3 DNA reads TGTGCTAGCACCACAGGAGGGGGCTTCGGGGAGCTGTTTTTT.

CDR3: CASSLFGSNYGYTF. The CDR3 region has the DNA TGTGCCAGCAGTTTATTTGGCAGTAACTATGGCTACACCTTC. This chain connects TRBV27 to TRBJ1-2; D ambiguous. This CDR3 contains 14 residues. V was shortened by 1 base and J by 1 base, with 7 bases between the two germline ends. Germline V gene lookup returns CDR1 MNHEY and CDR2 SMNVEV (reference sequence).

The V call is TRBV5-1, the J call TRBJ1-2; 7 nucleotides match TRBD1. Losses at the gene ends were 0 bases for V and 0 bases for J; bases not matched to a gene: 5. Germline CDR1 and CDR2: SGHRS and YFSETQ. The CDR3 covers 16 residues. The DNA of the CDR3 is TGCGCCAGCAGCTTGGCCGAGGGGGCAGCTAACTATGGCTACACCTTC. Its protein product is CASSLAEGAANYGYTF.

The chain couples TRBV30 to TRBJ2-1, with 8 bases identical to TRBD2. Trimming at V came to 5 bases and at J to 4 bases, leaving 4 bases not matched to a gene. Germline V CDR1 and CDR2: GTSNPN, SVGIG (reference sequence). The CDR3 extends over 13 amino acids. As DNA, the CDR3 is TGTGCCTGGGACCGGGGGGGGTACAATGAGCAGTTCTTC. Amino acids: CAWDRGGYNEQFF. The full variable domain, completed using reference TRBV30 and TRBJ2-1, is SQTIHQWPATLVQPVGSPLSLECTVEGTSNPNLYWYRQAAGRGLQLLFYSVGIGQISSEVPQNLSASRPQDRQFILSSKKLLLSDSGFYLCAWDRGGYNEQFFGPGTRLTVL.